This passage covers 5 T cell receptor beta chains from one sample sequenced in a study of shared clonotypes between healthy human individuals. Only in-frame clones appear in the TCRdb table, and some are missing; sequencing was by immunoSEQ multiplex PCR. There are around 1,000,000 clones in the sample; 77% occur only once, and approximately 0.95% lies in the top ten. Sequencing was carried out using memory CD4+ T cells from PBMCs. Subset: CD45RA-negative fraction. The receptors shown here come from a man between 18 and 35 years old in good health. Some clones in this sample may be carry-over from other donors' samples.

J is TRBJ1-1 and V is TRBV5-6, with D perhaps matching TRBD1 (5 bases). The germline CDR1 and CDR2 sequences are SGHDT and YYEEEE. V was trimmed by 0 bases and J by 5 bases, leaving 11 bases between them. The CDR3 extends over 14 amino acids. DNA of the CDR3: TGTGCCAGCAGCTTGGGACAGCGGACTACTGAAGCTTTCTTT. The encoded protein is CASSLGQRTTEAFF.

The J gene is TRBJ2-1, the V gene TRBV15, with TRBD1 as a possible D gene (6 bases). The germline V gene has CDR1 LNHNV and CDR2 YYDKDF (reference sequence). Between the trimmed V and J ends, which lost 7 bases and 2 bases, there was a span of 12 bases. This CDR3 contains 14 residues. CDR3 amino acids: CATNKQGPYNEQFF. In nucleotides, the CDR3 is TGTGCCACCAATAAGCAGGGGCCCTACAATGAGCAGTTCTTC.

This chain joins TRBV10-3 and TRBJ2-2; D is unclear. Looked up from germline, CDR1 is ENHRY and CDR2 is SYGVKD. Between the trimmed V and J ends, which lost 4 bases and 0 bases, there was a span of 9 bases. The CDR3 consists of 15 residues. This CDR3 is CAISAGPANTGELFF. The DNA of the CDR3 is TGTGCCATCAGTGCCGGCCCCGCGAACACCGGGGAGCTGTTTTTT.

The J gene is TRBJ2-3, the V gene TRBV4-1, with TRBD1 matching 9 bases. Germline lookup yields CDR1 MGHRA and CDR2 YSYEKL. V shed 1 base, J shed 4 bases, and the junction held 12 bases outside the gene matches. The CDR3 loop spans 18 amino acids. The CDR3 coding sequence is TGCGCCAGCAGCCAAGCGTCGGGACAGGGCATCGGGGCAGATACGCAGTATTTT. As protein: CASSQASGQGIGADTQYF.

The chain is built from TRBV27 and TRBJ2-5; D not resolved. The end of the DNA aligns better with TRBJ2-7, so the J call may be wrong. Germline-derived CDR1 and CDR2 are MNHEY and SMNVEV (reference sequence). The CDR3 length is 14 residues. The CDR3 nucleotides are TGTGCCAGCAGTTTATCAGGGCTCTCCTACGAGCAGTACTTC. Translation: CASSLSGLSYEQYF.